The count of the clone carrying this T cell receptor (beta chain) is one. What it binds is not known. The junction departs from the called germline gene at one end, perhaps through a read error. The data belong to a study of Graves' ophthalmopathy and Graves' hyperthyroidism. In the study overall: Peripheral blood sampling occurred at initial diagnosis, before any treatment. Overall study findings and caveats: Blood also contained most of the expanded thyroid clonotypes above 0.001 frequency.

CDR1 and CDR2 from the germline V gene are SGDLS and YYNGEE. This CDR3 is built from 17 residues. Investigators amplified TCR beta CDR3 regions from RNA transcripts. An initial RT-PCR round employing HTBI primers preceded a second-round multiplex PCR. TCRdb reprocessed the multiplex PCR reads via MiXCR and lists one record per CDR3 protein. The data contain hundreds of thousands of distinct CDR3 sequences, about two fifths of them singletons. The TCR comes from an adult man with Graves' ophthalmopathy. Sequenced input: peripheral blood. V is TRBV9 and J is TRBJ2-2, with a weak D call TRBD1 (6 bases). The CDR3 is CASSRAKLLQGSGELFF. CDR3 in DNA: TGCGCCAGCAGCCGCGCGAAACTCCTCCAGGGGTCCGGGGAGCTGTTTTTT. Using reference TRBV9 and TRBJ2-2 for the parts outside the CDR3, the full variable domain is DSGVTQTPKHLITATGQRVTLRCSPRSGDLSVYWYQQSLDQGLQFLIQYYNGEERAKGNILERFSAQQFPDLHSELNLSSLELGDSALYFCASSRAKLLQGSGELFFGEGSRLTVL.